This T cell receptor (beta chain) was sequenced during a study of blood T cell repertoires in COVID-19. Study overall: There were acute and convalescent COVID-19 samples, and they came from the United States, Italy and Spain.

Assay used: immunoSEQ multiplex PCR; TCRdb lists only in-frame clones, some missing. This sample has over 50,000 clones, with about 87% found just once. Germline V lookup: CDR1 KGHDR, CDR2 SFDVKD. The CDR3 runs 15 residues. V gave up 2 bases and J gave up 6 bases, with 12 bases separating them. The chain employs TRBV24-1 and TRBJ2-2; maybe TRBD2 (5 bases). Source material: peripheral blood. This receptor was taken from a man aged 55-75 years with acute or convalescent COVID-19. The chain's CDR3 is CATSDSEGWAGELFF. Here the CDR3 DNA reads TGTGCCACCAGTGATTCCGAGGGATGGGCCGGGGAGCTGTTTTTT.